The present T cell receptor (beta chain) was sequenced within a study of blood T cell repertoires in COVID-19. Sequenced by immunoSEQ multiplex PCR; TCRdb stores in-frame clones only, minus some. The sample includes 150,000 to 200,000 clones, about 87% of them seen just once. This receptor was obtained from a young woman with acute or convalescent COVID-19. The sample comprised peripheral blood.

The CDR3 region is CAAAWGGTQYF. DNA of the CDR3: TGTGCCGCGGCCTGGGGGGGTACGCAGTATTTT. V gene TRBV28 combines with J gene TRBJ2-3; TRBD2 aligns across 7 bases. V lost 11 bases and J lost 8; bases outside the gene matches: 7. CDR3 size: 11 residues. The germline gives CDR1 MDHEN, CDR2 SYDVKM.